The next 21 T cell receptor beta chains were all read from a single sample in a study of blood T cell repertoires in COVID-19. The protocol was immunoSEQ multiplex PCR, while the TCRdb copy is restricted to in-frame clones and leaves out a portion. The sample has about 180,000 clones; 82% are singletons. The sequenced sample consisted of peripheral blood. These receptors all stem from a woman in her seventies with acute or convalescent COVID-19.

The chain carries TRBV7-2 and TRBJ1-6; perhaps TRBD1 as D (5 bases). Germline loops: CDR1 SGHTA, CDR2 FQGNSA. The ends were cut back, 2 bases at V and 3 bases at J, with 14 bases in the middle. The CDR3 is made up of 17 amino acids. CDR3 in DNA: TGTGCCAGCAGCTTAACTCGAGACAGCTACTATAATTCACCCCTCCACTTT. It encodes CASSLTRDSYYNSPLHF.

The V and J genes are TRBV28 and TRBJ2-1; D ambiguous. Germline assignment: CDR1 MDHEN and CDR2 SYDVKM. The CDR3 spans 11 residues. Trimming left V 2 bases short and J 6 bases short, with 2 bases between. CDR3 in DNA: TGTGCCAGCAGTTTACTCAATGAGCAGTTCTTC. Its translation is CASSLLNEQFF. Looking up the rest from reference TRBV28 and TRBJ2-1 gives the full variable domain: DVKVTQSSRYLVKRTGEKVFLECVQDMDHENMFWYRQDPGLGLRLIYFSYDVKMKEKGDIPEGYSVSREKKERFSLILESASTNQTSMYLCASSLLNEQFFGPGTRLTVL.

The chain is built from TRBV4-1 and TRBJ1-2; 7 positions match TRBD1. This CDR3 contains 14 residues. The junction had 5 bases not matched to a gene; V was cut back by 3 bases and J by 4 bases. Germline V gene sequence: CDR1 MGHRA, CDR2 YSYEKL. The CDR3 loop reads CASSHWTGLYGYTF. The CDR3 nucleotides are TGCGCCAGCAGCCACTGGACAGGTCTCTATGGCTACACCTTC.

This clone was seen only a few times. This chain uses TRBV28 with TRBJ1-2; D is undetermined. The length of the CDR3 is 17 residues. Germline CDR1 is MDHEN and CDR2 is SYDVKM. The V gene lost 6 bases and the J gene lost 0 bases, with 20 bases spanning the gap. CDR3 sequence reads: CASRGVAAGQTNYGYTF. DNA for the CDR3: TGTGCCAGCAGGGGCGTAGCCGCGGGTCAAACTAACTATGGCTACACCTTC.

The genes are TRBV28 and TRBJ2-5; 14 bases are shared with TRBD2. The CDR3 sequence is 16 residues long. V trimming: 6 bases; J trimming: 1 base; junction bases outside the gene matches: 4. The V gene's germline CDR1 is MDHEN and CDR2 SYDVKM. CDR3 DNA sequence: TGTGCCAGCAGCCCGACTAGCGGGAGGGTCCAAGAGACCCAGTACTTC. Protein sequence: CASSPTSGRVQETQYF.

CDR3 region: CASSLTGQGKNIQYF. The CDR3 DNA reads TGTGCCAGCAGCTTAACCGGACAGGGGAAAAACATTCAGTACTTC. The chain employs TRBV7-2 and TRBJ2-4, with 9 bases aligning to TRBD1. Germline V gene sequence: CDR1 SGHTA, CDR2 FQGNSA. V shed 2 bases and J 4 bases; nucleotides not matched to a gene: 3. This CDR3 spans 15 amino acids.

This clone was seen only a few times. CDR3 DNA sequence: TGTGCCAGCAGCCCTCAGGGAGGGATCGGGTACGAGCAGTACTTC. Translating gives CASSPQGGIGYEQYF. The V call is TRBV7-2, the J call TRBJ2-7; 7 positions agree with TRBD2. Losses at the gene ends were 5 bases for V and 4 bases for J; bases not matched to a gene: 11. CDR1 and CDR2 (germline): SGHTA, FQGNSA. CDR3 size: 15 residues.

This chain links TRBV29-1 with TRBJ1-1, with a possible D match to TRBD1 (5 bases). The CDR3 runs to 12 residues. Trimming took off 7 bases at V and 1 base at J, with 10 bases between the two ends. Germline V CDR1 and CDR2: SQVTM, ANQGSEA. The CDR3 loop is CSGDQGNTEAFF. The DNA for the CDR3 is TGCAGCGGGGATCAGGGGAACACTGAAGCTTTCTTT. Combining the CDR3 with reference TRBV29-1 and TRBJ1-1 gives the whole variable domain SAVISQKPSRDICQRGTSLTIQCQVDSQVTMMFWYRQQPGQSLTLIATANQGSEATYESGFVIDKFPISRPNLTFSTLTVSNMSPEDSSIYLCSGDQGNTEAFFGQGTRLTVV.

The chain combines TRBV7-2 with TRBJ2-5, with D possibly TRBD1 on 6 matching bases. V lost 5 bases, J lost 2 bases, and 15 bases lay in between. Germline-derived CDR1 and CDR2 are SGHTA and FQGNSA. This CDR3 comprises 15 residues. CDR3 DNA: TGTGCCAGCAGCCTGGTAAGGACAGCTCAAGAGACCCAGTACTTC. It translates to CASSLVRTAQETQYF.

This CDR3 reads CASSFSRGFNQPQHF. Written as DNA, the CDR3 is TGTGCCAGCAGTTTTTCCAGGGGGTTCAATCAGCCCCAGCATTTT. The chain employs TRBV28 and TRBJ1-5; 7 bases are a match to TRBD1. The CDR3 covers 15 residues. CDR1 MDHEN and CDR2 SYDVKM come from the germline V gene. Germline trimming cut 3 bases from V and 3 bases from J; bases unmatched to any gene: 5. Drawing the rest from reference TRBV28 and TRBJ1-5, the complete variable domain is DVKVTQSSRYLVKRTGEKVFLECVQDMDHENMFWYRQDPGLGLRLIYFSYDVKMKEKGDIPEGYSVSREKKERFSLILESASTNQTSMYLCASSFSRGFNQPQHFGDGTRLSIL.

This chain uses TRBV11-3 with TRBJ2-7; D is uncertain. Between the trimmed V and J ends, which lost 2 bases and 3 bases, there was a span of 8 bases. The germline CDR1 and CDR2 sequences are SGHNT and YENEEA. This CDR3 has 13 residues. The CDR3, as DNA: TGTGCCAGCAGCTTACAAACAGACTACGAGCAGTACTTC. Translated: CASSLQTDYEQYF. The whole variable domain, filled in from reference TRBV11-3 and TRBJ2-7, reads EAGVVQSPRYKIIEKKQPVAFWCNPISGHNTLYWYLQNLGQGPELLIRYENEEAVDDSQLPKDRFSAERLKGVDSTLKIQPAELGDSAVYLCASSLQTDYEQYFGPGTRLTVT.

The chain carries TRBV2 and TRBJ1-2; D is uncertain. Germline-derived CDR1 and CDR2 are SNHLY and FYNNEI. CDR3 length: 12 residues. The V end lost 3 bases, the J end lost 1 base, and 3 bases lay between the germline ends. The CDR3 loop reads CASSDFNYGYTF. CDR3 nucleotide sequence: TGTGCCAGCAGTGACTTTAACTATGGCTACACCTTC.

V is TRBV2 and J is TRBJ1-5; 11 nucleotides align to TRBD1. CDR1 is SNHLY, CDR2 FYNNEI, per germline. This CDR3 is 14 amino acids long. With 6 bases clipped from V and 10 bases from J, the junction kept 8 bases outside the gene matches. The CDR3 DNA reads TGTGCCAGCAGGGGGACAGGGGGTCCCTTACCCCAGCATTTT. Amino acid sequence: CASRGTGGPLPQHF.

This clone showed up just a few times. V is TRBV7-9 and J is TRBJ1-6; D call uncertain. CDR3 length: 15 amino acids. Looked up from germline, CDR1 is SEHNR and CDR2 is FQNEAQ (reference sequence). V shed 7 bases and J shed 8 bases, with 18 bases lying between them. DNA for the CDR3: TGTGCCAGCACTCTCGGGAGTGTATTGGATTCACCCCTCCACTTT. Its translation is CASTLGSVLDSPLHF.

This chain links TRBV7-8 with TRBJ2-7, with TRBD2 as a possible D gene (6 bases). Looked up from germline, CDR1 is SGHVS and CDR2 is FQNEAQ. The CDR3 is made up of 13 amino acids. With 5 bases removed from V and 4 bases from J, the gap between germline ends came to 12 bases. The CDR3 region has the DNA TGTGCCAGCAGCCGGGACTTCAAATACGAGCAGTACTTC. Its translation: CASSRDFKYEQYF.

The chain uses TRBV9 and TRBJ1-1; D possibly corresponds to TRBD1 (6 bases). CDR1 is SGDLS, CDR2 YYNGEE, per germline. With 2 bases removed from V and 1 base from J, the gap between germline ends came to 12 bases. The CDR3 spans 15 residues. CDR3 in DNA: TGTGCCAGCAGCGTTGGGAGCAGGGGGAACACTGAAGCTTTCTTT. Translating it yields CASSVGSRGNTEAFF.

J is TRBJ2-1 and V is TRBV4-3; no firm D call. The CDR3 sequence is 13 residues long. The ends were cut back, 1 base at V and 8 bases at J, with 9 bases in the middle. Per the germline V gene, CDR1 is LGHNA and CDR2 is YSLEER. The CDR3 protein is CASSQGPADEQFF. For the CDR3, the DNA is TGCGCCAGCAGCCAAGGTCCGGCGGATGAGCAGTTCTTC.

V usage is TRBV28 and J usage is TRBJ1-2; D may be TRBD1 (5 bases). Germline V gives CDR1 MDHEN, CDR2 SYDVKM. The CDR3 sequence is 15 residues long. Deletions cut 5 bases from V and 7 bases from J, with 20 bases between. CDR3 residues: CASSRRGGPIVGYTF. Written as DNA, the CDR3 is TGTGCCAGCAGTCGTCGCGGGGGACCAATAGTTGGCTACACCTTC.

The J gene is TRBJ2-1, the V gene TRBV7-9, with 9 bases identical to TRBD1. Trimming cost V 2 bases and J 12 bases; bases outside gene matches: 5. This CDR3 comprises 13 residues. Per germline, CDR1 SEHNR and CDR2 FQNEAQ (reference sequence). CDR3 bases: TGTGCCAGCAGCTTAACAGGGGGCGCGCCGCAGTTCTTC. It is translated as CASSLTGGAPQFF.

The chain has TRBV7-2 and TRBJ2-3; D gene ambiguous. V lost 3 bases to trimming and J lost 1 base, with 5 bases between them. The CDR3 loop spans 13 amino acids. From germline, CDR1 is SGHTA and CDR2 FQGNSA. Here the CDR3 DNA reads TGTGCCAGCAGCTTTTCTGGCACAGATACGCAGTATTTT. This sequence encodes CASSFSGTDTQYF.

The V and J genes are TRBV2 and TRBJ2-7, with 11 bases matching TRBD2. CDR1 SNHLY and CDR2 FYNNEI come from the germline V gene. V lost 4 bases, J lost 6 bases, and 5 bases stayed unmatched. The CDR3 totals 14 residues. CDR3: CASSGVAGGPEQYF. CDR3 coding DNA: TGTGCCAGCAGTGGTGTAGCGGGGGGGCCCGAGCAGTACTTC.